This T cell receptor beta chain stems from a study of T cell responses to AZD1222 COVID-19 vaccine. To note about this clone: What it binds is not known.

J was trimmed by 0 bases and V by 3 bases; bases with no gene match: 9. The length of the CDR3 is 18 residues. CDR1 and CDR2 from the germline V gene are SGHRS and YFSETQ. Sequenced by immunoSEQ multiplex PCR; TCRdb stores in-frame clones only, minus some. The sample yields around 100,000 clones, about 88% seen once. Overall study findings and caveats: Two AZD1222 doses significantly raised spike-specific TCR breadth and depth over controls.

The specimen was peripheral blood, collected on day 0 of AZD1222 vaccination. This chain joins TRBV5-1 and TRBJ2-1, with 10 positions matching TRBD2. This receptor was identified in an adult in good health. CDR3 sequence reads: CASSSPRTSGSSYNEQFF. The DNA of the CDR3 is TGCGCCAGCAGCTCGCCCCGGACTAGCGGTAGCTCCTACAATGAGCAGTTCTTC.